Listed below are T cell receptor beta chains from one sample, sequenced in a study of shared clonotypes between healthy human individuals. The data were produced by immunoSEQ multiplex PCR, yet TCRdb's version contains in-frame clones alone and is incomplete. The table shows about 2.4 million clones, with around nine tenths occurring only once. The sequenced material came from naive CD4+ T cells sorted from blood. These receptors all come from a man aged 18 to 29 in good health. CDR3s include the opening cysteine and the closing phenylalanine or tryptophan. The order of the fields is J gene, V gene, D gene, clone size, CDR3 protein, CDR3 DNA. The D gene is left open where the match is weak. Not all rows give a size; the values are once, few, many and, for expanded clones, a class.

>TRBJ1-2|TRBV5-4|TRBD1|NA
CASSLGTGDKDYGYTF
TGTGCCAGCAGCTTGGGGACAGGGGATAAGGACTATGGCTACACCTTC
>TRBJ1-2|TRBV5-8|TRBD1|NA
CASSIATDRGYGYTF
TGTGCCAGCAGCATCGCGACGGACAGGGGCTATGGCTACACCTTC
>TRBJ2-1|TRBV5-1|TRBD1|NA
CASSQGTGDYNEQFF
TGCGCCAGCAGCCAGGGGACAGGTGACTACAATGAGCAGTTCTTC
>TRBJ2-5|TRBV27|NA|NA
CASRTAGTETQYF
TGTGCCAGCAGGACAGCTGGGACAGAGACCCAGTACTTC
>TRBJ1-3|TRBV18|NA|NA
CASSPIPWGNTIYF
TGTGCCAGCTCACCGATCCCGTGGGGAAACACCATATATTTT
>TRBJ2-7|TRBV5-1|NA|NA
CASSLGQAKTYEQYF
TGCGCCAGCAGCTTGGGACAGGCTAAAACCTACGAGCAGTACTTC
>TRBJ2-7|TRBV2|NA|NA
CASSDPTGISYEQYF
TGTGCCAGCAGTGACCCAACAGGGATCTCCTACGAGCAGTACTTC
>TRBJ1-5|TRBV28|TRBD1|NA
CASGQANNQPQHF
TGTGCCAGCGGACAGGCCAACAATCAGCCCCAGCATTTT
>TRBJ1-5|TRBV20-1|NA|NA
CSAAGDQPQHF
TGCAGTGCTGCGGGTGATCAGCCCCAGCATTTT
>TRBJ1-1|TRBV30|NA|NA
CAWSVGRGRALMNTEAFF
TGTGCCTGGAGTGTGGGCCGGGGCCGGGCCCTCATGAACACTGAAGCTTTCTTT
>TRBJ2-2|TRBV7-8|NA|NA
CASSLRWFVGGTGELFF
TGTGCCAGCAGCTTAAGATGGTTTGTCGGGGGCACCGGGGAGCTGTTTTTT
>TRBJ1-4|TRBV4-1|NA|NA
CASSQVGAAMEKLFF
TGCGCCAGCAGCCAAGTGGGGGCAGCAATGGAAAAACTGTTTTTT
>TRBJ2-5|TRBV19|TRBD1|NA
CASSHRQGEETQYF
TGTGCCAGTAGCCACCGACAGGGCGAGGAGACCCAGTACTTC
>TRBJ1-2|TRBV7-2|NA|once
CASSLAGGAGRGYTF
TGTGCCAGCAGCTTAGCAGGGGGAGCTGGTCGTGGCTACACCTTC
>TRBJ2-4|TRBV12-1|NA|once
CASSFKLGQIAKNIQYF
TGTGCCAGCAGCTTTAAGCTGGGACAGATAGCCAAAAACATTCAGTACTTC
>TRBJ2-7|TRBV6-1|NA|NA
CASTGETGNYEQYF
TGTGCCAGCACGGGGGAAACAGGGAACTACGAGCAGTACTTC
>TRBJ1-2|TRBV28|NA|NA
CASTLGVPYGYTF
TGTGCCAGCACCCTGGGGGTTCCCTATGGCTACACCTTC
>TRBJ1-4|TRBV2|NA|NA
CASKSKGAPEKLFF
TGTGCCAGCAAGTCGAAAGGGGCCCCAGAAAAACTGTTTTTT
>TRBJ2-1|TRBV6-5|TRBD2|NA
CASKGAGGPAEQFF
TGTGCCAGCAAGGGAGCGGGAGGGCCGGCTGAGCAGTTCTTC
>TRBJ1-6|TRBV30|NA|NA
CAWSVSGGLDSPLHF
TGTGCCTGGAGTGTTTCGGGAGGACTCGATTCACCCCTCCACTTT
>TRBJ1-1|TRBV4-3|NA|NA
CASSQEGKKNTEAFF
TGCGCCAGCAGCCAAGAAGGAAAGAAGAACACTGAAGCTTTCTTT
>TRBJ2-7|TRBV5-1|TRBD1|NA
CASSFDRQGPYEQYF
TGCGCCAGCAGCTTCGACCGACAGGGCCCCTACGAGCAGTACTTC
>TRBJ1-2|TRBV19|NA|NA
CASSRTAANYGYTF
TGTGCCAGTAGTAGGACGGCAGCTAACTATGGCTACACCTTC
>TRBJ2-1|TRBV27|NA|NA
CASRTGRPQDEQFF
TGTGCCAGCAGGACCGGGAGACCACAGGATGAGCAGTTCTTC
>TRBJ2-4|TRBV5-4|TRBD1|once
CASSLAITGGNIQYF
TGTGCCAGCAGCTTGGCAATCACAGGGGGGAACATTCAGTACTTC
>TRBJ2-1|TRBV12-5|TRBD1|NA
CASTGGLVNEQFF
TGTGCTAGTACAGGGGGCTTAGTAAATGAGCAGTTCTTC
>TRBJ1-2|TRBV19|NA|NA
CASRDSLNYGYTF
TGTGCCAGTAGGGACAGCCTTAACTATGGCTACACCTTC
>TRBJ2-2|TRBV18|NA|NA
CASSLYMNTGELFF
TGTGCCAGCTCACTTTACATGAACACCGGGGAGCTGTTTTTT